This T cell receptor (beta chain) was sequenced for a study of blood T cell repertoires in COVID-19 (dated by TCRdb to about 2020). Background for the entire study: Collaborator samples came from the United States, Italy and Spain and covered acute and convalescent phases of COVID-19. Where available, HLA class I and class II types were taken from metadata supplied by the sample provider and were not determined by assay-based typing. The repertoires were released in a freely available public database intended as a resource for research on the immune response to SARS-CoV-2. The prospective study material was composed of cDNA or gDNA derived from T cells, B-cell-depleted T cells, or PBMCs. Sample metadata almost always included a de-identified subject ID, COVID-19 status, age in years and sex. The dataset comprised deeply sampled blood TCRbeta repertoires from subjects exposed to, actively infected with, or recovered from COVID-19. Samples were obtained from the ongoing ImmuneRACE study (first 160 participants) and from 950 to 1,500 subjects provided by 6 global collaborators.

Each collaborating institution followed its own protocols to collect whole blood in K2EDTA tubes. Collaborator samples were shipped for TCRbeta analysis as frozen whole blood, isolated PBMCs, or DNA extracted from either sample type. The germline V gene (reference sequence) yields LNHDA for CDR1 and SQIVND for CDR2. The CDR3 covers 16 residues, taking in both the cysteine and the phenylalanine. Only the CDR3 portion is preserved as DNA: 48 bases, with reading frame beginning at the first base. V loses 3 bases at its end and J loses 5 bases; junction bases beyond the gene matches: 6. Overall study results and their limits: Clinical and demographic metadata were provided uncurated, with the amount varying by source and participant.

The immunoSEQ Assay, a bias-controlled multiplex PCR, was used to amplify TCRbeta CDR3 regions from genomic DNA. The paper's processing steps were these. The number of nucleated cells in each sample was estimated from the amplification of reference gene primers within the assay. Sequence reads were collapsed and filtered to measure the absolute abundance of every unique TCRbeta CDR3 rearrangement. For each sample, productive Simpson clonality was calculated by taking the square root of Simpson's diversity index across productive rearrangements. Held by TCRdb, this immuneACCESS table contains in-frame sequences only and omits some clones. Under half of the omission traces to an unresolved V gene where checked; the cause of the rest is unknown. From that table come the V and J calls and clone size; the DNA was used to work out D and trimming. In all, the sample holds about 55,000 clones, and 85% to 90% of those were seen once. Together, the top ten hold 16% of the sample.

In the case of this clone: Its binding antigen is unknown. Per-base qualities were not stored, and no clone one base away is much larger.

Sample: peripheral blood. Here the chain combines TRBV19 and TRBJ1-6, with 8 bases in between that match TRBD1. This TCR derives from a human donor in a cohort sampled during active COVID-19. The sequence in DNA is TGTGCCAGTAGTATTCAGGGGGCGCTTGATAATTCACCCCTCCACTTT. Translated, this gives CASSIQGALDNSPLHF.